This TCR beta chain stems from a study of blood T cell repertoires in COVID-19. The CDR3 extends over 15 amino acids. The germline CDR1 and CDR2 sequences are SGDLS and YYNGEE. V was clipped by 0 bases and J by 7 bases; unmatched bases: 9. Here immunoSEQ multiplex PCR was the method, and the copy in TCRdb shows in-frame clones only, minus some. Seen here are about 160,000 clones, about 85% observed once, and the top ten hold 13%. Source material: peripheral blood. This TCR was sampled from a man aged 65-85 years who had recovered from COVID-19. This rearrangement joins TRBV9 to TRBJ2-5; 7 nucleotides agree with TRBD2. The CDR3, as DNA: TGTGCCAGCAGCGTAGATGGCGGGACGGGAGGGACCCAGTACTTC. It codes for CASSVDGGTGGTQYF.